What follows describes a single TCR beta chain. The antigen remains unidentified. The data were obtained in a study of OX40 agonist ivuxolimab in advanced cancers. Study-wide results and caveats: On average, CD8+ T cells had more expanded clones than CD4+.

Measured with immunoSEQ multiplex PCR; TCRdb has only the in-frame clones, and not every one. The data show fewer than 80,000 clones, approximately 90% seen once. Germline assignment: CDR1 LGHNA and CDR2 YSLEER. The V end was cut by 4 bases, the J end by 1 base, with 7 bases between. The CDR3 contains 13 residues. The chain links TRBV4-3 to TRBJ1-1; D gene ambiguous. The clonotype was recovered from an adult with an advanced solid tumor such as melanoma, head and neck, liver or kidney cancer. The sample consisted of CD4+ or CD8+ T cells sorted from blood, taken in a trial of the OX40 agonist ivuxolimab. CDR3 region: CASSLDTNTEAFF. DNA for the CDR3: TGCGCCAGCAGCCTTGATACGAACACTGAAGCTTTCTTT.